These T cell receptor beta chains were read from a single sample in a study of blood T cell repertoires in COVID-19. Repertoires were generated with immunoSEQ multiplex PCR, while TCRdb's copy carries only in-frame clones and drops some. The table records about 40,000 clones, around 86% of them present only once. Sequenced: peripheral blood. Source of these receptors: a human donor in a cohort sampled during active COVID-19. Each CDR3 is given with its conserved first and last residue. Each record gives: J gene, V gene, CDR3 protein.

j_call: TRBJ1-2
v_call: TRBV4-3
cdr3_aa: CASSQEMQGMNSYGYTF

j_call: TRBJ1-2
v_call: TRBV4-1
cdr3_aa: CASSPRELNYGYTF

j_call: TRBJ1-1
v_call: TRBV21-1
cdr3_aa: CASSLRTGGANCTEAFF

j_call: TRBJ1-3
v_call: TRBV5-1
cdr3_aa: CASSLGQSSGNTIYF

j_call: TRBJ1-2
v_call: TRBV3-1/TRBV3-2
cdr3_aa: CASSQDQGYYGYTF

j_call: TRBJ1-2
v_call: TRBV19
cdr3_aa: CASRGAELYGYTF

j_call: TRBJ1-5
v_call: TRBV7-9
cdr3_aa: CASSTYRGGGNQPQHF

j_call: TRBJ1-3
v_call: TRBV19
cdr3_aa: CASRTDSSGNTIYF

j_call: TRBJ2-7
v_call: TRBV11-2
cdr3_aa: CASSLGLEQYF

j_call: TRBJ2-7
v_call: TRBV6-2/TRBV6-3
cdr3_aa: CASSFTTPASEQYF

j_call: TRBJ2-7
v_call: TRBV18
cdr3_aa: CASSPRTGESSYEQYF

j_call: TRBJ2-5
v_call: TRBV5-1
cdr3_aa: CASSPVGAETQYF

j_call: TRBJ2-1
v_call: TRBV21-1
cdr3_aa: CASSRKTGEDNEQFF

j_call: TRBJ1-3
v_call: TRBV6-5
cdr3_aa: CATVGLSSSGNTIYF

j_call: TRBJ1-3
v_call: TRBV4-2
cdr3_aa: CASSQVQGALGNTIYF

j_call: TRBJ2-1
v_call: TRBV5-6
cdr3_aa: CASSLAGFFSYNEQFF

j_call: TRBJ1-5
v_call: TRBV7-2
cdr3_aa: CASSFERAGPQHF

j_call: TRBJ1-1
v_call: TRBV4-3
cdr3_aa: CASSQGQALMGEAFF

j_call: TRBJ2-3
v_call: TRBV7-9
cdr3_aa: CASSQITTSGGSDTQYF

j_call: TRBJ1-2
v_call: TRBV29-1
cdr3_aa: CSVGTGSNYGYTF

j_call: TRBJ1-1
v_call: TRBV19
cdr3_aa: CASSQGENTEAFF

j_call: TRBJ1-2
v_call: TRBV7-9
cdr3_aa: CASSTGTGSDWNGYTF

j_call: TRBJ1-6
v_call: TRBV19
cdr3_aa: CASQDRELSSYNSPLHF

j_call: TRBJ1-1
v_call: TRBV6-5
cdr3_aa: CASSSHRGGTEAFF

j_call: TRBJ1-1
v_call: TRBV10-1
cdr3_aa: CASSEWQNTEAFF

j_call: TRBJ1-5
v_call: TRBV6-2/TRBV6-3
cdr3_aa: CASSYSRGPNQPQHF

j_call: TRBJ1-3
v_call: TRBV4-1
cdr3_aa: CASSQDTGGRAGNTIYF

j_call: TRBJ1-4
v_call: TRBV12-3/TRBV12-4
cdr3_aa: CAGSQPTNEKLFF

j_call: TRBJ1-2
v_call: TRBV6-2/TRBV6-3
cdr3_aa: CASSSRQGTLYGYTF

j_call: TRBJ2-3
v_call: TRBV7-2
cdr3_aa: CASSLGGGANGDTQYF

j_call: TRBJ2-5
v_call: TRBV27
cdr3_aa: CASSQYLWRGEGLETQYF

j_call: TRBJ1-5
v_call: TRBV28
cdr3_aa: CASSPWTGSGNQPQHF

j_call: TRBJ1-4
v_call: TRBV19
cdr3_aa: CASSPSGRGWEKLFF

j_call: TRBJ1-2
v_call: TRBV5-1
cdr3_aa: CASSLRGLKDGYTF

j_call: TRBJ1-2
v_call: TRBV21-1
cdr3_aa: CASSTRQGLGFYGYTF

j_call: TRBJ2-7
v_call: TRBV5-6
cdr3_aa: CASSSDRGEGSYEQYF